This T cell receptor beta chain was found in a study of T cell responses to AZD1222 COVID-19 vaccine. Study results and caveats: Seropositivity was recorded at baseline in only a handful of AZD1222 recipients.

As for this clone: What it recognizes is unknown.

Only in-frame clones appear in the TCRdb table, and some are missing; sequencing was by immunoSEQ multiplex PCR. The sample carries approximately 150,000 clones, approximately 91% recorded once. The TCR originated in an adult who received the AZD1222 COVID-19 vaccine. The sample here was peripheral blood, taken 28 days after the second AZD1222 dose.

The CDR3 nucleotides read TGTGCCAGCAGCTTAGAAGGGCCCGGGGAGCTGTTTTTT. This sequence encodes CASSLEGPGELFF. The rearrangement uses TRBV5-6 and TRBJ2-2; no reliable D call. From germline, CDR1 is SGHDT and CDR2 YYEEEE. Trimming stripped 2 bases from V and 6 bases from J, with 8 bases between. CDR3 length: 13 residues.